The source of this TCR beta chain is a study of beta chain features in type 1 diabetes. Turning to the study itself: Patients did not differ from healthy donors in age, gender or cell yield. Study observations and caveats: Type 1 diabetes patients had TCRB CDR3s that were shorter (moderately but significantly so) in all four CD4+ subsets. A cDNA-based sequencing approach could over-represent cells with high TCR expression.

A word on this clone: Its antigen is currently unknown.

Expressed TCRB transcripts were sequenced, since all the RNA that had been isolated was reverse transcribed. Profiled with immunoSEQ multiplex PCR; TCRdb holds only in-frame clones, not every one. The sample holds approximately 50,000 clones, around 60% seen once. The germline V and J ends were trimmed by 0 bases and 4 bases, with 11 bases remaining between them. Germline-derived CDR1 and CDR2 are SGHRS and YFSETQ. This CDR3 is 14 amino acids long. The chain is built from TRBV5-1 and TRBJ2-7, with D perhaps TRBD2 (5 bases). This TCR was sampled from a woman in her 30s with type 1 diabetes. Sequencing used stem cell memory CD4+ T cells from blood. CDR3 region: CASSLAPGRYEQYF. The CDR3 DNA follows: TGCGCCAGCAGCTTGGCCCCGGGAAGGTACGAGCAGTACTTC.